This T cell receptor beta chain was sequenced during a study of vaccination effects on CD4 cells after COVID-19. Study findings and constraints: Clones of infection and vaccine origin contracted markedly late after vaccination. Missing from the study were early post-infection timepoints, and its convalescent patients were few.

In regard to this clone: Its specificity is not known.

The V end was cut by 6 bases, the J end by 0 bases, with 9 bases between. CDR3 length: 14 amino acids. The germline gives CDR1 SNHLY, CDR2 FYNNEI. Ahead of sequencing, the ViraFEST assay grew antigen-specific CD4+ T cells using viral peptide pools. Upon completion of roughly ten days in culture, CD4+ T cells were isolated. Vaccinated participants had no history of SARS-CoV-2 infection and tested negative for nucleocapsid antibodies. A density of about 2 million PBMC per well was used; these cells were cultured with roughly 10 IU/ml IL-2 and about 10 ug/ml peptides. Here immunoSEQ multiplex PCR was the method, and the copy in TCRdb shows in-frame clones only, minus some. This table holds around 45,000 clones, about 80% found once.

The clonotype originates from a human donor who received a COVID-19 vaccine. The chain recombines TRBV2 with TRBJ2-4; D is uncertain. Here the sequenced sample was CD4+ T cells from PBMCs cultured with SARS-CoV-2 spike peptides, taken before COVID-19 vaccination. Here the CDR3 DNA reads TGTGCCAGCAGGGCAGGAGTAGCCAAAAACATTCAGTACTTC. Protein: CASRAGVAKNIQYF.